This T cell receptor beta chain is from a study of T cells in Graves' hyperthyroidism and ophthalmopathy. TCR beta CDR3 sequences were amplified from RNA transcripts. The HTBI primer set was used in a first-round RT-PCR of the TCR CDR3. TCRdb passed the multiplex PCR reads through MiXCR, listing each CDR3 protein once. The table lists about 640,000 distinct CDR3 sequences, under 25% of them singletons. This CDR3 has 15 residues. Germline CDR1 is SGHRS and CDR2 is YFSETQ. The J segment lost 7 bases and the V segment lost 4 bases, leaving 9 bases of the junction unmatched. The sample holds a few counts of this clonotype.

This clonotype was obtained from a man younger than 40 with Graves' ophthalmopathy. Sequenced input: blood. The V gene is TRBV5-1, the J gene TRBJ1-4, with 8 bases lining up with TRBD1. CDR3 residues: CASSTQGQGGEKLFF. The DNA for the CDR3 is TGCGCCAGCAGCACCCAAGGACAGGGCGGTGAAAAACTGTTTTTT.